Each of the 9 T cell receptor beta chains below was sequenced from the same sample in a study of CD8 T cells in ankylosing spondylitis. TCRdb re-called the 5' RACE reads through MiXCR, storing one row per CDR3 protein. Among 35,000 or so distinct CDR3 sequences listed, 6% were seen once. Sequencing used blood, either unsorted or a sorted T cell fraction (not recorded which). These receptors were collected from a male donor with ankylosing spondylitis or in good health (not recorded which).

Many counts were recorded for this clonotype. CDR3 DNA sequence: TGCAGTGCTAGAGTCCGAAGACTAGCGGGGGGGTCCGGGGAGCTGTTTTTT. This translates into CSARVRRLAGGSGELFF. The chain is built from TRBV20-1 and TRBJ2-2, with 14 bases lining up with TRBD2. Unmatched junction bases numbered 7, after V lost 1 base and J lost 6 bases. The CDR3 runs to 17 residues. Germline V gene data show CDR1 as DFQATT and CDR2 as SNEGSKA (reference sequence).

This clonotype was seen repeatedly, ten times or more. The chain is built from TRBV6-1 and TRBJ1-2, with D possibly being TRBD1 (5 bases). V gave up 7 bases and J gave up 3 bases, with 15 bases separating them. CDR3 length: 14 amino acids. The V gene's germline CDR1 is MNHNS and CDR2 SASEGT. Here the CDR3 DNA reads TGTGCCAGCACCGTCGGGGGAGGGGACTATGGCTACACCTTC. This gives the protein CASTVGGGDYGYTF.

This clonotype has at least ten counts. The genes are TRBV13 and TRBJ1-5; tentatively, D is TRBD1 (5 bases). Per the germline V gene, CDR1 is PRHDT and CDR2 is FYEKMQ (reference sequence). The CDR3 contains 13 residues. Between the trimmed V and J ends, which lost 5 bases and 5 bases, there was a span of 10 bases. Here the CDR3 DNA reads TGTGCCAGCAGCGGCGGGACGGATCAGCCCCAGCATTTT. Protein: CASSGGTDQPQHF.

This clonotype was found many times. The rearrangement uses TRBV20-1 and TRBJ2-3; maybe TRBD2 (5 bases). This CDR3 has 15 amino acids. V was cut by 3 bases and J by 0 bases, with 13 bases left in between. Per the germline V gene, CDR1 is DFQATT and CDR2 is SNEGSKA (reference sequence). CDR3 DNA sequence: TGCAGTGCTAGGAAAGCGGCCGCTAGCACAGATACGCAGTATTTT. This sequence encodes CSARKAAASTDTQYF.

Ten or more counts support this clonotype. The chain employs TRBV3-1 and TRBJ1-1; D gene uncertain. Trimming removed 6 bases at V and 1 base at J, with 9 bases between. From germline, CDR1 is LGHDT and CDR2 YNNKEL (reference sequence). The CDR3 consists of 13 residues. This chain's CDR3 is CASSVHPNTEAFF. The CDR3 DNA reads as TGTGCCAGCAGTGTACACCCGAACACTGAAGCTTTCTTT. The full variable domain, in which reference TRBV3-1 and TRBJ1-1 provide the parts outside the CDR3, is DTAVSQTPKYLVTQMGNDKSIKCEQNLGHDTMYWYKQDSKKFLKIMFSYNNKELIINETVPNRFSPKSPDKAHLNLHINSLELGDSAVYFCASSVHPNTEAFFGQGTRLTVV.

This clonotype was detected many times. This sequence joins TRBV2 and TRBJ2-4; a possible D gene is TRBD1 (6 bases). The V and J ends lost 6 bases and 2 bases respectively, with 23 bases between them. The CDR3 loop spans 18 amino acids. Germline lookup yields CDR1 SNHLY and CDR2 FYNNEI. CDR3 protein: CASSDPRSRGVSKNIQYF. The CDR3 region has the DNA TGTGCCAGCAGCGATCCTCGGTCCAGGGGCGTCTCCAAAAACATTCAGTACTTC.

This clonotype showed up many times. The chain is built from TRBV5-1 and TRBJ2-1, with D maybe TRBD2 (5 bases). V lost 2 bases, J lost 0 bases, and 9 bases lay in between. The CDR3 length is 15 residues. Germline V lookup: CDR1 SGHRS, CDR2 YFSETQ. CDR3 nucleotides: TGCGCCAGCAGCTTCCGAGGGCCCTCCTACAATGAGCAGTTCTTC. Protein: CASSFRGPSYNEQFF.

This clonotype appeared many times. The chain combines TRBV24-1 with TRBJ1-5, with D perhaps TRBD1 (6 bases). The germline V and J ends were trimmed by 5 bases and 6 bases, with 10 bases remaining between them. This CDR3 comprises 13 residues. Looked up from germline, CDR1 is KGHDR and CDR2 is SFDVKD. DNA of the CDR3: TGTGCCACCAGTGGTGGGGGCCGTCAGCCCCAGCATTTT. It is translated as CATSGGGRQPQHF.

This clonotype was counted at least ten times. In nucleotides, the CDR3 is TGCAGCGTTCAGACTAGCGGGAGTTTGTCCTACGAGCAGTACTTC. Translating it yields CSVQTSGSLSYEQYF. The J gene is TRBJ2-7, the V gene TRBV29-1; 12 nucleotides line up with TRBD2. CDR3 length: 15 amino acids. J gave up 1 base and V 5 bases, and 6 bases lay outside the gene matches. Germline-derived CDR1 and CDR2 are SQVTM and ANQGSEA.